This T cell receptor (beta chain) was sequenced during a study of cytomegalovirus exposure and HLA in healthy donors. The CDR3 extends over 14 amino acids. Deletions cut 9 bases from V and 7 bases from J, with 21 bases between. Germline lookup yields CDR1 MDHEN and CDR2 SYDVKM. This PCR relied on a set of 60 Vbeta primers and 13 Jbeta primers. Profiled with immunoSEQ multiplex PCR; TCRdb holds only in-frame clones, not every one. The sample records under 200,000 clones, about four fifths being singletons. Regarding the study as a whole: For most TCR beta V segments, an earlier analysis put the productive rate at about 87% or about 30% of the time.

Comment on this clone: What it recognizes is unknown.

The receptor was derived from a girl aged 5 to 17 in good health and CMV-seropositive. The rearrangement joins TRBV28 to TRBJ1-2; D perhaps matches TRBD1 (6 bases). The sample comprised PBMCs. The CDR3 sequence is CASRGTGGVVGYTF. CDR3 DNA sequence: TGTGCCAGTAGGGGGACGGGAGGTGTTGTTGGCTACACCTTC.